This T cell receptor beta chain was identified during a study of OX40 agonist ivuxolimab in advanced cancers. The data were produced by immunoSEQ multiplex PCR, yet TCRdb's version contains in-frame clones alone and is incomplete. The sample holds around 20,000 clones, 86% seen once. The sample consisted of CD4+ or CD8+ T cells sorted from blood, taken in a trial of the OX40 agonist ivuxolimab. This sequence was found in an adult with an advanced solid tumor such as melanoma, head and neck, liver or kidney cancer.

CDR3: CSAAGTPSSYEQYF. CDR3 nucleotide sequence: TGCAGCGCCGCCGGGACTCCGAGCTCCTACGAGCAGTACTTC. This rearrangement joins TRBV29-1 to TRBJ2-7; TRBD2 might be the D (6 bases). CDR3 length: 14 residues. Germline CDR1 and CDR2: SQVTM and ANQGSEA. The germline V and J ends were trimmed by 7 bases and 0 bases, with 16 bases remaining between them.